Described below is a single T cell receptor (beta chain) sequence and its context. This specimen comes from a study of blood T cell repertoires in COVID-19. Study-wide context: The study drew acute and convalescent COVID-19 samples from the United States, Italy and Spain. T cells, B-cell-depleted T cells, or PBMCs supplied cDNA or gDNA.

Germline CDR1 reads SGDLS; CDR2 reads YYNGEE. Trimming took 3 bases from V and 3 from J, leaving 11 bases between them. This CDR3 spans 14 amino acids. Authors' analysis steps: It was from reference gene primer amplification that nucleated cell counts were estimated. The table came from immunoSEQ multiplex PCR; TCRdb's copy has only in-frame clones and leaves some out. V and J calls and clone size come straight from that table; D and trimming were deduced from the DNA. The sample consists of roughly 140,000 clones, approximately 80% of them appearing once. V gene TRBV9 combines with J gene TRBJ2-3, with D perhaps matching TRBD2 (5 bases). Sequencing used peripheral blood. This sequence was found in a human donor in a cohort sampled during active COVID-19. CDR3 region: CASSDVGVTDTQYF. The CDR3 DNA sequence: TGTGCCAGCAGCGATGTCGGGGTTACAGATACGCAGTATTTT.